This entry concerns a single T cell receptor beta chain. The antigen remains undetermined. The PCR employed 60 Vbeta primers together with 13 Jbeta primers. Libraries were prepared by immunoSEQ multiplex PCR; TCRdb keeps only in-frame clonotypes and omits some of them. Among a few hundred thousand clones listed, 70% to 80% were seen once. This entry belongs to a study of cytomegalovirus exposure and HLA in healthy donors. Study results and caveats: Presence/absence analyses assumed roughly uniform sequencing depth across donors.

The CDR3 has 14 residues. CDR1 and CDR2 from the germline V gene are SNHLY and FYNNEI. V shed 7 bases and J shed 8 bases, with 18 bases lying between them. Input material: PBMCs. This receptor was obtained from a girl aged 2 to 10 in good health and CMV-seronegative. The rearrangement uses TRBV2 and TRBJ2-1; TRBD1 is a possible D gene (5 bases). The CDR3 loop is CASKGRQGWYEQFF. CDR3 DNA sequence: TGTGCCAGCAAGGGTCGGCAGGGATGGTATGAGCAGTTCTTC.